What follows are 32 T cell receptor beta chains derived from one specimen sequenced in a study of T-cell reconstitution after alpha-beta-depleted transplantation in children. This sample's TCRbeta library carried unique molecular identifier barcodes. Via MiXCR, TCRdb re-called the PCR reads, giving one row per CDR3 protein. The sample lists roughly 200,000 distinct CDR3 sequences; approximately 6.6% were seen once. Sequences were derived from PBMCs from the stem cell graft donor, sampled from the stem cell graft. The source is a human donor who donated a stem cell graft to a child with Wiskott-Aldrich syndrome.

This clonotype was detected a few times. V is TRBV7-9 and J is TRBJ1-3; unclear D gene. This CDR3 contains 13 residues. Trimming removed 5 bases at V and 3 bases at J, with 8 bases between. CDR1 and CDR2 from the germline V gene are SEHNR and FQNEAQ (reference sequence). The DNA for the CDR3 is TGTGCCAGCAGCCACTCGTTTGGAAACACCATATATTTT. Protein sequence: CASSHSFGNTIYF.

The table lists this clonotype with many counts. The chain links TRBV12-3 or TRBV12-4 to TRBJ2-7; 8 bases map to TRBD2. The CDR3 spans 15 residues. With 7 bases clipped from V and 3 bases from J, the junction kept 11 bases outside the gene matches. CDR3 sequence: CASTLGGGGYYEQYF. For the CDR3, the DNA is TGTGCCAGCACCTTGGGAGGCGGGGGGTACTACGAGCAGTACTTC.

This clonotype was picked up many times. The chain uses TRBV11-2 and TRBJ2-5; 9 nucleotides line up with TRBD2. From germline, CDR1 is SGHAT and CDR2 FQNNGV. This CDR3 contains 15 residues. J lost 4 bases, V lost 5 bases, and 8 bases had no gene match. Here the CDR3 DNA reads TGTGCCAGCAGCCCCGGGACTAGCAGGCGAGAGACCCAGTACTTC. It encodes CASSPGTSRRETQYF. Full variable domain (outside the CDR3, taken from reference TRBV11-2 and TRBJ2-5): EAGVAQSPRYKIIEKRQSVAFWCNPISGHATLYWYQQILGQGPKLLIQFQNNGVVDDSQLPKDRFSAERLKGVDSTLKIQPAKLEDSAVYLCASSPGTSRRETQYFGPGTRLLVL.

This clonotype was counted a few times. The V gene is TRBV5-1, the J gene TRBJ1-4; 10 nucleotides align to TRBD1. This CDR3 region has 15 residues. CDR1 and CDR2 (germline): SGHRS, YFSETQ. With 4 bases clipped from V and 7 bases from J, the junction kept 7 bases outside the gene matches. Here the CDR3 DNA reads TGCGCCAGCAGCGAGACAGGGGGCATAAGTGAAAAACTGTTTTTT. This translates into CASSETGGISEKLFF.

The chain's CDR3 is CASSQFDTEAFF. The DNA for the CDR3 is TGTGCCAGCAGCCAGTTCGACACTGAAGCTTTCTTT. The rearrangement uses TRBV14 and TRBJ1-1; D is ambiguous. CDR1 and CDR2 (germline): SGHDN, FVKESK. V lost 3 bases to trimming and J lost 3 bases, with 5 bases between them. The CDR3 covers 12 residues.

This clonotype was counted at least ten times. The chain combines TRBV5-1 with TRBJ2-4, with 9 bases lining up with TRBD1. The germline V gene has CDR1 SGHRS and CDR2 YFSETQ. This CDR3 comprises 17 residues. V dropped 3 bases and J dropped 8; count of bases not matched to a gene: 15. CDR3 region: CASSSKLSTGGGDIQYF. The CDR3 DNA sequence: TGCGCCAGCAGCTCCAAACTTTCGACAGGGGGGGGAGACATTCAGTACTTC.

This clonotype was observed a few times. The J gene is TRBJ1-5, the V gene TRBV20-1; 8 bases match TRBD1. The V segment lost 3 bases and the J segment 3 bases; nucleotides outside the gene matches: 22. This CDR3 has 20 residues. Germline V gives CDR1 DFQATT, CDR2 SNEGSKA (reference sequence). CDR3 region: CSARDSTDSGMDRVNQPQHF. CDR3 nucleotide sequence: TGCAGTGCTAGGGACAGCACGGATTCGGGGATGGACAGGGTCAATCAGCCCCAGCATTTT.

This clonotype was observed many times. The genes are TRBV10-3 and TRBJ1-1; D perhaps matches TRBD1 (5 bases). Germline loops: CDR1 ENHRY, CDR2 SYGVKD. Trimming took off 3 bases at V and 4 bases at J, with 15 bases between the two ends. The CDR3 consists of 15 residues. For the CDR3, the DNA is TGTGCCATCAGTGAAGGCGGGCAAGGGGTCACTGAAGCTTTCTTT. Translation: CAISEGGQGVTEAFF.

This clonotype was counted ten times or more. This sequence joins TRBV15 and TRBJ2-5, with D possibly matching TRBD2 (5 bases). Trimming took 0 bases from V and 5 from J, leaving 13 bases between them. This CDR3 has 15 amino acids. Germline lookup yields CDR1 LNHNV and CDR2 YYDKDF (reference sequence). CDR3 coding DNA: TGTGCCACCAGCAGAGATTTCCGGGAAACGGAGACCCAGTACTTC. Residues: CATSRDFRETETQYF.

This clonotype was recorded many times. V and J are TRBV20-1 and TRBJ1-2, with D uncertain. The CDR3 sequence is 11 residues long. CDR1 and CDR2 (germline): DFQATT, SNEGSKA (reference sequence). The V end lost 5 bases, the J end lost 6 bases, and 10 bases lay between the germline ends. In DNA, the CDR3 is TGCAGTGCTCAACGGGCCAATGGCTACACCTTC. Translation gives CSAQRANGYTF.

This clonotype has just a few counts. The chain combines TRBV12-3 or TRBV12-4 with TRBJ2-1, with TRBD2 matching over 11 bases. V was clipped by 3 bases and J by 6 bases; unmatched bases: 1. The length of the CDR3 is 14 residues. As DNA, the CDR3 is TGTGCCAGCAGTTTTGGACTAGCGGGCAATGAGCAGTTCTTC. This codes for CASSFGLAGNEQFF.

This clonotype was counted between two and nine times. CDR3 DNA: TGTGCCAGCAGTACGGGACAGGGGGGCATCTCTGGGGCCAACGTCCTGACTTTC. Protein sequence: CASSTGQGGISGANVLTF. The chain uses TRBV12-3 or TRBV12-4 and TRBJ2-6; 11 bases are shared with TRBD1. Germline trimming cut 5 bases from V and 0 bases from J; bases unmatched to any gene: 6. This CDR3 contains 18 residues.

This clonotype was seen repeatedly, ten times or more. CDR3 in DNA: TGTGCCAGCAGCCGAGAGTGGGCACAAGGATTTAGCAATCAGCCCCAGCATTTT. This codes for CASSREWAQGFSNQPQHF. The chain employs TRBV27 and TRBJ1-5; D gene unclear. V was shortened by 6 bases and J by 0 bases, with 21 bases between the two germline ends. The germline V gene has CDR1 MNHEY and CDR2 SMNVEV (reference sequence). CDR3 size: 18 residues.

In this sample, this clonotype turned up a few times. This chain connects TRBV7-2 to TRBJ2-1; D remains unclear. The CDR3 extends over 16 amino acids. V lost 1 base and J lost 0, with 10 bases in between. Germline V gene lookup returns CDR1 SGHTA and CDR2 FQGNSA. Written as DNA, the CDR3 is TGTGCCAGCAGCTTAGTGCGAAGGAGCTCCTACAATGAGCAGTTCTTC. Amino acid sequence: CASSLVRRSSYNEQFF.

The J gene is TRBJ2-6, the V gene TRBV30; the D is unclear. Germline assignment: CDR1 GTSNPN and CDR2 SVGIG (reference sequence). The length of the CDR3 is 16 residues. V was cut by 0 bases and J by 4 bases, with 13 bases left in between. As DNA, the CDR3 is TGTGCCTGGAGTGTAAAAGGTGGCAGGGGGGCCAACGTCCTGACTTTC. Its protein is CAWSVKGGRGANVLTF.

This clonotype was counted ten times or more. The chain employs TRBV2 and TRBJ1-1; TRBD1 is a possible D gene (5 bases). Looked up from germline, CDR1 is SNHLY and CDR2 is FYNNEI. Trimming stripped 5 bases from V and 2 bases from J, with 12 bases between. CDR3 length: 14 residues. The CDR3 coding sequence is TGTGCCAGCAGTCCGCAGGGAGTAAACACTGAAGCTTTCTTT. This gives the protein CASSPQGVNTEAFF.

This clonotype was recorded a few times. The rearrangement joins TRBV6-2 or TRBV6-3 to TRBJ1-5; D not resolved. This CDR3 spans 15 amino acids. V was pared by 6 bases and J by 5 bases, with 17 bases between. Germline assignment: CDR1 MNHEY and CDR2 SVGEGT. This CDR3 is CASSPGRPGDQPQHF. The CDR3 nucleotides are TGTGCCAGCAGCCCCGGGAGGCCTGGCGATCAGCCCCAGCATTTT.

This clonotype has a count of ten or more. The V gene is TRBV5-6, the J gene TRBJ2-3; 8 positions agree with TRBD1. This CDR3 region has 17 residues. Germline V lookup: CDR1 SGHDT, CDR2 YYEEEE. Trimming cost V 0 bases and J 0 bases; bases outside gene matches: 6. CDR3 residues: CASSLDLNRGSTDTQYF. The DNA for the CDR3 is TGTGCCAGCAGCTTGGATTTAAACAGGGGGAGCACAGATACGCAGTATTTT. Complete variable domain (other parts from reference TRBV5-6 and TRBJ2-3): DAGVTQSPTHLIKTRGQQVTLRCSPKSGHDTVSWYQQALGQGPQFIFQYYEEEERQRGNFPDRFSGHQFPNYSSELNVNALLLGDSALYLCASSLDLNRGSTDTQYFGPGTRLTVL.

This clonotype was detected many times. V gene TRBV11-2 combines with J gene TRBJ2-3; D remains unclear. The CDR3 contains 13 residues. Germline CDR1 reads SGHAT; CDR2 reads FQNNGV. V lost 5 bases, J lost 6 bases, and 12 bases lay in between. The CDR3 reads CASSPGSPDTQYF. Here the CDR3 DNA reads TGTGCCAGCAGCCCCGGCAGCCCCGATACGCAGTATTTT.

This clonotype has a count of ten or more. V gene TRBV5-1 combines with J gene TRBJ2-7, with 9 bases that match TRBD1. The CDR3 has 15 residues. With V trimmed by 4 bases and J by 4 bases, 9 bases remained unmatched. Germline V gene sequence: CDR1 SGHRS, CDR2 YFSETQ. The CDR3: CASSPAGTGLYEQYF. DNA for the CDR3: TGCGCCAGCAGCCCCGCCGGGACAGGGTTGTACGAGCAGTACTTC.

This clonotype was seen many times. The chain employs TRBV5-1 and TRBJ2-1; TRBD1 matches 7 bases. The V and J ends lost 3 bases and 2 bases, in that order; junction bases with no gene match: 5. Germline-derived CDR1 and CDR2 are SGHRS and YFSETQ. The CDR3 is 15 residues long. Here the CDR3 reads CASSSSTGTYNEQFF. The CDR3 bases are TGCGCCAGCAGCTCCTCGACAGGGACCTACAATGAGCAGTTCTTC. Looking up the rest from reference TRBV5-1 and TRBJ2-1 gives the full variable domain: KAGVTQTPRYLIKTRGQQVTLSCSPISGHRSVSWYQQTPGQGLQFLFEYFSETQRNKGNFPGRFSGRQFSNSRSEMNVSTLELGDSALYLCASSSSTGTYNEQFFGPGTRLTVL.

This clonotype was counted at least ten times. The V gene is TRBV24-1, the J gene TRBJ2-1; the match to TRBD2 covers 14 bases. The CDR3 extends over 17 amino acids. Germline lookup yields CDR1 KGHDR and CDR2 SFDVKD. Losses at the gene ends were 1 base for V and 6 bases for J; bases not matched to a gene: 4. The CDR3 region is CATSDFKTSGRANEQFF. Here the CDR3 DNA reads TGTGCCACCAGTGATTTTAAGACTAGCGGGAGGGCCAATGAGCAGTTCTTC.

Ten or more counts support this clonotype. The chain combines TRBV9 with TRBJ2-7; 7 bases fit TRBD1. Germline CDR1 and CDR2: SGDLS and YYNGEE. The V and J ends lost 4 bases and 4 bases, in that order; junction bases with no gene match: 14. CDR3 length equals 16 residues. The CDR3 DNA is TGTGCCAGCAGCACTGCTACGATAACAGGGGTTTACGAGCAGTACTTC. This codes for CASSTATITGVYEQYF.

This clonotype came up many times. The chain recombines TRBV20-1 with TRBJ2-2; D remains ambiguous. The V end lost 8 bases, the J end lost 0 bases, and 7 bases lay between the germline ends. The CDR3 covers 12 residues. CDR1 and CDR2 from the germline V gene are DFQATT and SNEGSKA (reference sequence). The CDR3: CSLWANTGELFF. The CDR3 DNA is TGCAGTCTTTGGGCGAACACCGGGGAGCTGTTTTTT.

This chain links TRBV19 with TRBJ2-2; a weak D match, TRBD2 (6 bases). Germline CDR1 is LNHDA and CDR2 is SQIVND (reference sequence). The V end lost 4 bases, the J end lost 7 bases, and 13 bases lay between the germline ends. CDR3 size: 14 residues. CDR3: CASSTGAGYGELFF. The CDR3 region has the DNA TGTGCCAGTAGTACCGGGGCGGGGTACGGGGAGCTGTTTTTT.

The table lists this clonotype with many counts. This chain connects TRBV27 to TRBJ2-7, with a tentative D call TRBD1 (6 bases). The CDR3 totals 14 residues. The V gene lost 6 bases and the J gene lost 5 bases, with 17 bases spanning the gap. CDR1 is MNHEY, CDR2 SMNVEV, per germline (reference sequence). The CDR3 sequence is CASSGTSTADEQYF. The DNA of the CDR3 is TGTGCCAGCAGCGGGACATCGACCGCCGACGAGCAGTACTTC.

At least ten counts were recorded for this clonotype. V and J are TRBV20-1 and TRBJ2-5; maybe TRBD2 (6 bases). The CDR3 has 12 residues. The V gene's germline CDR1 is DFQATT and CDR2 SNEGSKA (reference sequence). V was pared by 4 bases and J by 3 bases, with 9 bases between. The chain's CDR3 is CSANREKETQYF. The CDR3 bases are TGCAGTGCTAACCGGGAGAAAGAGACCCAGTACTTC.

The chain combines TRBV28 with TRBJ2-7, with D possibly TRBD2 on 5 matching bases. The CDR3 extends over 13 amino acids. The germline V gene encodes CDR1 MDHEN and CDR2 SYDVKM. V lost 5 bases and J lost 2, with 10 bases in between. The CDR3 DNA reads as TGTGCCAGCAGTCCCCCCGGGACCTACGAGCAGTACTTC. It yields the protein CASSPPGTYEQYF.

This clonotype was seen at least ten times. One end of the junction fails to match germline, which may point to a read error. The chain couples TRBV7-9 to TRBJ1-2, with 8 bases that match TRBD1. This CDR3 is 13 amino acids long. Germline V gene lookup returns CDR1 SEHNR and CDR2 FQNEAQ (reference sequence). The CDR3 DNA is TGTGCCAGCAGTTCCGGGACAGGTCCCCAGTCTTCCTTC. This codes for CASSSGTGPQSSF. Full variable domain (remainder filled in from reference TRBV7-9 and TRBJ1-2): DTGVSQNPRHKITKRGQNVTFRCDPISEHNRLYWYRQTLGQGPEFLTYFQNEAQLEKSRLLSDRFSAERPKGSFSTLEIQRTEQGDSAMYLCASSSGTGPQSSFGSGTRLTVV.

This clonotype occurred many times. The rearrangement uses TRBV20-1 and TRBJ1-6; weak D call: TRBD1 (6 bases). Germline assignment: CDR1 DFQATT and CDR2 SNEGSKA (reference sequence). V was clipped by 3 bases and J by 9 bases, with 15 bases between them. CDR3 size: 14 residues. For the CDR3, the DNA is TGCAGTGCTAGTTTGGGGGCGGGGGGTTCACCCCTCCACTTT. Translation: CSASLGAGGSPLHF.

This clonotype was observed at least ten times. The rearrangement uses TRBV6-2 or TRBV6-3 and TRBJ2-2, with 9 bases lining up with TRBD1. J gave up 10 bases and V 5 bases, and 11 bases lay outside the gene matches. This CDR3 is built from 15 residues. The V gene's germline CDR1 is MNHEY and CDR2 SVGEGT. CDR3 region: CASSPGTGIREELFF. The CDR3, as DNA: TGTGCCAGCAGTCCCGGGACAGGGATAAGGGAGGAGCTGTTTTTT.

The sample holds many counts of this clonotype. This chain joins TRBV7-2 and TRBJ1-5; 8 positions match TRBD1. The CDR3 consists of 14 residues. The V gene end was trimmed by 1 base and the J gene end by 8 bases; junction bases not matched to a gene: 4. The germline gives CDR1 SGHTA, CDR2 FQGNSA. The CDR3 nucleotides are TGTGCCAGCAGCTTAGGCAGGGGGCGCGAGCCCCAGCATTTT. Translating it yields CASSLGRGREPQHF.